This T cell receptor (beta chain) was documented in a study of monozygotic twins with inflammatory bowel disease. A note on this clonotype: Its cognate antigen is unknown.

CDR3 length: 13 residues. Germline CDR1 reads DFQATT; CDR2 reads SNEGSKA (reference sequence). Study-wide results and caveats: IBD patients carried less diverse TCRbeta repertoires (inverse Simpson) than healthy co-twins. IBD patients shared fewer clonotypes with others than healthy twins, especially with disease activity.

Every TCR library consumed roughly 3,500 ng of total RNA. There were eight separate reactions per sample in which cDNA was made. Each CDR3 protein gets one entry in TCRdb, which reprocessed the 5' RACE reads and gives no DNA. This table holds a few hundred thousand distinct CDR3 sequences. This TCR was sampled from a human donor with ulcerative colitis or Crohn's disease, or a healthy co-twin of an affected twin (not recorded which). Specimen: blood. The chain employs TRBV20-1 and TRBJ2-5; the TRBD2 assignment by TCRdb is unverifiable without DNA. Here the CDR3 reads CSAATSTGETQYF.